This T cell receptor beta chain was obtained from a study of blood T cell repertoires in COVID-19. Germline lookup yields CDR1 SGDLS and CDR2 YYNGEE. The CDR3 runs 16 residues. V lost 4 bases, J lost 5 bases, and 16 bases lay in between. Using immunoSEQ multiplex PCR, the repertoire was profiled, and TCRdb retains in-frame clones only, with some absent. The sample includes roughly 74,000 clones, nearly 90% of them seen just once. The sequence came from a man aged 65-85 years with active or convalescent COVID-19. The chain couples TRBV9 to TRBJ1-6; D uncertain. Sequencing was done on a sample of peripheral blood. The CDR3: CASSPPAAADNSPLHF. CDR3 nucleotides: TGTGCCAGCAGCCCACCCGCGGCAGCGGATAATTCACCCCTCCACTTT.